A selection of T cell receptor beta chains follows, all from one sample in a study of cytomegalovirus exposure and HLA in healthy donors. The protocol was immunoSEQ multiplex PCR, while the TCRdb copy is restricted to in-frame clones and leaves out a portion. The sample totals roughly 100,000 clones; its top ten clones hold around 0.6%. Sample: PBMCs. The receptors were gathered from a man between 45 and 60 years old in good health and CMV-seronegative. CDR3s include the opening cysteine and the closing phenylalanine or tryptophan. The D gene is left open where the match is weak.

V gene: TRBV29-1
J gene: TRBJ2-3
D gene: TRBD2
CDR3 DNA: TGCAGCGTGGTTGGACTAGCGGCCTCAGATACGCAGTATTTT
CDR3 protein: CSVVGLAASDTQYF

V gene: TRBV4-2
J gene: TRBJ2-7
D gene: .
CDR3 DNA: TGTGCCAGCAGCCAAGATGAGGGGACACTCTACGAGCAGTACTTC
CDR3 protein: CASSQDEGTLYEQYF

V gene: TRBV10-3
J gene: TRBJ1-3
D gene: .
CDR3 DNA: TGTGCCTCCATGACAGAGTTTATGGGAAACACCATATATTTT
CDR3 protein: CASMTEFMGNTIYF

V gene: TRBV11-3
J gene: TRBJ2-2
D gene: .
CDR3 DNA: TGTGCCAGCAGCTTCTACACCGGGGAGCTGTTTTTT
CDR3 protein: CASSFYTGELFF

V gene: TRBV11-3
J gene: TRBJ1-1
D gene: .
CDR3 DNA: TGTGCCAGCAGCCCCCTCCACACGACTAACACTGAAGCTTTCTTT
CDR3 protein: CASSPLHTTNTEAFF

V gene: TRBV7-9
J gene: TRBJ1-1
D gene: TRBD1
CDR3 DNA: TGTGCCAGCAGCTCGGGACAGTTGAACACTGAAGCTTTCTTT
CDR3 protein: CASSSGQLNTEAFF

V gene: TRBV2
J gene: TRBJ2-1
D gene: TRBD1
CDR3 DNA: TGTGCCAGCAGTCTTCAGGGGGCCTACAATGAGCAGTTCTTC
CDR3 protein: CASSLQGAYNEQFF

V gene: TRBV13
J gene: TRBJ1-2
D gene: .
CDR3 DNA: TGTGCCAGCAGCTTACAGGGGCATGGCTACACCTTC
CDR3 protein: CASSLQGHGYTF

V gene: TRBV5-6
J gene: TRBJ2-7
D gene: TRBD1
CDR3 DNA: TGTGCCAGCAGCTTGGTTGGGACAGCCCTCTCCTACGAGCAGTACTTC
CDR3 protein: CASSLVGTALSYEQYF

V gene: TRBV2
J gene: TRBJ1-6
D gene: .
CDR3 DNA: TGTGCCAGCAGCGTTGCCGGGACACAGGGCCTCCACTTT
CDR3 protein: CASSVAGTQGLHF

V gene: TRBV20-1
J gene: TRBJ1-2
D gene: .
CDR3 DNA: TGCAGTGCTAAGCCAGGCTATGGCTACACCTTC
CDR3 protein: CSAKPGYGYTF